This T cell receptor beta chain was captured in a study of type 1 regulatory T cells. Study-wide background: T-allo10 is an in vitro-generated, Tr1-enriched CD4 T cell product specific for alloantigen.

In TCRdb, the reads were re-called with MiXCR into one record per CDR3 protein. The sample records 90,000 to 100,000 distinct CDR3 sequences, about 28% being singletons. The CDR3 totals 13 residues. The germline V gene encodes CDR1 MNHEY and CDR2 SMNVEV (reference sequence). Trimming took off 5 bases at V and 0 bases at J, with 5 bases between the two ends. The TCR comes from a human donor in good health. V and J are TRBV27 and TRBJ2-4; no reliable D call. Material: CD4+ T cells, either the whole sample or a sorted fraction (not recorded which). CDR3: CASSPQAKNIQYF. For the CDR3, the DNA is TGTGCCAGCAGTCCTCAAGCCAAAAACATTCAGTACTTC.